The source of this TCR beta chain is a study of Ad26.COV2.S vaccination and SARS-CoV-2 variants. Sample treatment: 15 to 20 received Ad26.COV2.S at low or high dose, single or two shots; five or six received placebo; per-sample allocation not given. Sampling was performed 63 days after the first vaccine or placebo injection. The table came from immunoSEQ multiplex PCR; TCRdb's copy has only in-frame clones and leaves some out. Among about 350,000 clones, about 85% were seen once, and the ten largest hold about 3.5%. Study observations and caveats: Measurements of TCR breadth and depth may have given underestimates of the total T cell responses.

Remarks on this clone: What it binds is unknown.

V lost 0 bases and J lost 7, with 13 bases in between. The CDR3 totals 14 residues. The germline gives CDR1 SGHRS, CDR2 YFSETQ. The chain uses TRBV5-1 and TRBJ1-1; D remains ambiguous. Sequenced material: peripheral blood, taken in a trial of Ad26.COV2.S vaccine versus placebo. The TCR was taken from a person between 18 and 65 years old who received the Ad26.COV2.S COVID-19 vaccine or a placebo. This chain's CDR3 is CASSLEGLVGEAFF. In nucleotides, the CDR3 is TGCGCCAGCAGCTTGGAGGGTCTGGTTGGTGAAGCTTTCTTT.